A selection of T cell receptor beta chains follows, all from one sample in a study of shared clonotypes between healthy human individuals. Repertoires were generated with immunoSEQ multiplex PCR, while TCRdb's copy carries only in-frame clones and drops some. Here the sample spans around 1.6 million clones, about 98% being singletons. The sample was naive CD4+ T cells sorted from blood. The receptors stem from a man younger than 40 in good health. Both conserved end residues are part of each CDR3. Each record gives: J gene, V gene, CDR3 length, clone size, D gene, CDR3 DNA, CDR3 protein. A D gene is named only where the DNA matches it firmly. Clone size is stated in some rows and not others, as once, few, many or a class when expanded.

j_gene: TRBJ2-3
v_gene: TRBV5-1
len: 14
abundance: .
d_gene: TRBD1
CDR3nt: TGCGCCAGCAGCGTGGGACAGACCACAGATACGCAGTATTTT
CDR3aa: CASSVGQTTDTQYF

j_gene: TRBJ2-7
v_gene: TRBV19
len: 16
abundance: once
d_gene: .
CDR3nt: TGTGCCAGTAGTATCGGCCTGAGGCCCTCGCGCTACGAGCAGTACTTC
CDR3aa: CASSIGLRPSRYEQYF

j_gene: TRBJ1-4
v_gene: TRBV19
len: 17
abundance: .
d_gene: TRBD1
CDR3nt: TGTGCCAGCACAGATCGACAGGGCCTGGCAACTAATGAAAAACTGTTTTTT
CDR3aa: CASTDRQGLATNEKLFF

j_gene: TRBJ2-1
v_gene: TRBV9
len: 15
abundance: .
d_gene: .
CDR3nt: TGTGCCAGCAGCCTTAGGGGCAGGTTTGACAATGAGCAGTTCTTC
CDR3aa: CASSLRGRFDNEQFF

j_gene: TRBJ2-7
v_gene: TRBV5-6
len: 17
abundance: .
d_gene: TRBD2
CDR3nt: TGTGCCAGCAGCTCATCAGGGAGGCGGGAGGGCCGTTACGAGCAGTACTTC
CDR3aa: CASSSSGRREGRYEQYF

j_gene: TRBJ2-3
v_gene: TRBV5-1
len: 17
abundance: .
d_gene: .
CDR3nt: TGCGCCAGCAGGCTGGGGGCTGACAGTGGTCACACAGATACGCAGTATTTT
CDR3aa: CASRLGADSGHTDTQYF

j_gene: TRBJ2-1
v_gene: TRBV5-1
len: 15
abundance: .
d_gene: TRBD2
CDR3nt: TGCGCCAGCAGCTTGTCTAGCGGGAGGGCCACGGGGCAGTTCTTC
CDR3aa: CASSLSSGRATGQFF

j_gene: TRBJ2-7
v_gene: TRBV6-5
len: 16
abundance: once
d_gene: .
CDR3nt: TGTGCCAGCAGTTACTCTGCCCTCTCGCGGGCCTACGAGCAGTACTTC
CDR3aa: CASSYSALSRAYEQYF

j_gene: TRBJ1-1
v_gene: TRBV18
len: 14
abundance: .
d_gene: .
CDR3nt: TGTGCCAGCTCACCACAGGTCCCCGACACTGAAGCTTTCTTT
CDR3aa: CASSPQVPDTEAFF

j_gene: TRBJ2-1
v_gene: TRBV10-1
len: 15
abundance: .
d_gene: TRBD2
CDR3nt: TGCGCCAGCAGTGAGGCGGGAGGGCCGAGGGATGAGCAGTTCTTC
CDR3aa: CASSEAGGPRDEQFF

j_gene: TRBJ2-3
v_gene: TRBV7-3
len: 19
abundance: .
d_gene: .
CDR3nt: TGTGCCAGCAGCCCTTACCGCGACAGGCGGAAGGGAGGCCCAGATACGCAGTATTTT
CDR3aa: CASSPYRDRRKGGPDTQYF

j_gene: TRBJ1-1
v_gene: TRBV18
len: 17
abundance: .
d_gene: .
CDR3nt: TGTGCCAGCTCACCGGGGCAGGGAGGGAATTTGGGAACTGAAGCTTTCTTT
CDR3aa: CASSPGQGGNLGTEAFF

j_gene: TRBJ2-1
v_gene: TRBV28
len: 13
abundance: .
d_gene: .
CDR3nt: TGTGCCAGCAGCCGGACTATATTCAATGAGCAGTTCTTC
CDR3aa: CASSRTIFNEQFF

j_gene: TRBJ2-7
v_gene: TRBV6-1
len: 14
abundance: .
d_gene: TRBD1
CDR3nt: TGTGCCAGCCTTATGAGGGACAGTGCCTACGAGCAGTACTTC
CDR3aa: CASLMRDSAYEQYF

j_gene: TRBJ2-5
v_gene: TRBV7-6
len: 14
abundance: .
d_gene: .
CDR3nt: TGTGCCAGCAGCTTAGTTGCGGGGACAGAGACCCAGTACTTC
CDR3aa: CASSLVAGTETQYF

j_gene: TRBJ2-5
v_gene: TRBV5-4
len: 17
abundance: .
d_gene: TRBD1
CDR3nt: TGTGCCAGCAGCTACGGGACAGGGGTTAGGAGGTTTGAGACCCAGTACTTC
CDR3aa: CASSYGTGVRRFETQYF

j_gene: TRBJ1-2
v_gene: TRBV4-1
len: 14
abundance: .
d_gene: .
CDR3nt: TGCGCCAGCAGCCAGGGGACCGCGAGGGGAGGCTACACCTTC
CDR3aa: CASSQGTARGGYTF

j_gene: TRBJ2-7
v_gene: TRBV28
len: 13
abundance: .
d_gene: .
CDR3nt: TGTGCCACCTCGGGCGGTAGCTCCTACGAGCAGTACTTC
CDR3aa: CATSGGSSYEQYF

j_gene: TRBJ2-3
v_gene: TRBV13
len: 15
abundance: .
d_gene: .
CDR3nt: TGTGCCAGCAGCTTTTTCCCGGACCCGACAGATACGCAGTATTTT
CDR3aa: CASSFFPDPTDTQYF

j_gene: TRBJ2-7
v_gene: TRBV29-1
len: 11
abundance: .
d_gene: .
CDR3nt: TGCAGCATCCTCAGGGGAGGCGAGCAGTACTTC
CDR3aa: CSILRGGEQYF

j_gene: TRBJ2-3
v_gene: TRBV7-9
len: 18
abundance: .
d_gene: TRBD2
CDR3nt: TGTGCCAGCAGCCCCCGTCTCACTAGCGGGAGTGGATCAGATACGCAGTATTTT
CDR3aa: CASSPRLTSGSGSDTQYF

j_gene: TRBJ2-3
v_gene: TRBV29-1
len: 13
abundance: .
d_gene: TRBD1
CDR3nt: TGCAGCGTTGTCGGCAGGGGGACAGATACGCAGTATTTT
CDR3aa: CSVVGRGTDTQYF

j_gene: TRBJ1-3
v_gene: TRBV28
len: 14
abundance: .
d_gene: .
CDR3nt: TGTGCCAGCAGTTTATGGGAGTCCGGAAACACCATATATTTT
CDR3aa: CASSLWESGNTIYF

j_gene: TRBJ1-2
v_gene: TRBV28
len: 17
abundance: .
d_gene: .
CDR3nt: TGTGCCAGCAGTTTTCTAAGTCCAGACAAAGCTAACTATGGCTACACCTTC
CDR3aa: CASSFLSPDKANYGYTF

j_gene: TRBJ1-2
v_gene: TRBV2
len: 15
abundance: .
d_gene: .
CDR3nt: TGTGCCAGCAGTGATTCGATAGGGAGAGGACGAGGCTACACCTTC
CDR3aa: CASSDSIGRGRGYTF

j_gene: TRBJ2-1
v_gene: TRBV19
len: 15
abundance: .
d_gene: TRBD2
CDR3nt: TGTGCCAGTAGTATGAGGAGCGGGGATTACAATGAGCAGTTCTTC
CDR3aa: CASSMRSGDYNEQFF

j_gene: TRBJ1-5
v_gene: TRBV7-8
len: 15
abundance: few
d_gene: TRBD1
CDR3nt: TGTGCCAGCAGCTTAGCGAGGACAGGGAATCAGCCCCAGCATTTT
CDR3aa: CASSLARTGNQPQHF

j_gene: TRBJ1-4
v_gene: TRBV18
len: 15
abundance: .
d_gene: .
CDR3nt: TGTGCCAGCTCACCAGCCGGACCGAGGAGTGAAAAACTGTTTTTT
CDR3aa: CASSPAGPRSEKLFF

j_gene: TRBJ2-3
v_gene: TRBV5-1
len: 13
abundance: .
d_gene: .
CDR3nt: TGCGCCAGCAGCTCGTATGGCACAGATACGCAGTATTTT
CDR3aa: CASSSYGTDTQYF

j_gene: TRBJ2-1
v_gene: TRBV7-2
len: 15
abundance: .
d_gene: TRBD2
CDR3nt: TGTGCCAGCAGCGGTGCCGGGACTAGCCCACGCGAGCAGTTCTTC
CDR3aa: CASSGAGTSPREQFF

j_gene: TRBJ1-5
v_gene: TRBV18
len: 16
abundance: once
d_gene: TRBD1
CDR3nt: TGTGCCAGCTCCCGACAGGGGGCTGGTAGCAATCAGCCCCAGCATTTT
CDR3aa: CASSRQGAGSNQPQHF

j_gene: TRBJ2-7
v_gene: TRBV7-9
len: 15
abundance: .
d_gene: TRBD1
CDR3nt: TGTGCCAGCAGCCCAGCGGGACAGGGGGACTACGAGCAGTACTTC
CDR3aa: CASSPAGQGDYEQYF